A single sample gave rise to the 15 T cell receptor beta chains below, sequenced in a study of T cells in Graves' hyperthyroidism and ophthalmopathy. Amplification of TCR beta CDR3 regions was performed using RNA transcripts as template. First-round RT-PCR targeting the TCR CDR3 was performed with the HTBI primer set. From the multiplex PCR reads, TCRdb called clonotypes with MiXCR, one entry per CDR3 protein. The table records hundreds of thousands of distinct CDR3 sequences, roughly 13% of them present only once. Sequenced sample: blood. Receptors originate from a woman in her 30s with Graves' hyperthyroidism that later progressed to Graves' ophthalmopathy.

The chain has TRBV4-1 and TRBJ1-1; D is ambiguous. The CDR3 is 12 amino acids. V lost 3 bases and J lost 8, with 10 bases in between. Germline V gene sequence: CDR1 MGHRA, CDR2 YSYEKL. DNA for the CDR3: TGCGCCAGCAGCCATCGTAGCCCGGAAGCTTTCTTT. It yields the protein CASSHRSPEAFF.

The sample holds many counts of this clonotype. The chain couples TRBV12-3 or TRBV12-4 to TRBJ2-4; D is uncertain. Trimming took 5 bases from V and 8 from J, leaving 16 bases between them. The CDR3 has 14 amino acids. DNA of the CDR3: TGTGCCAGCAGTCGGACCAGTTCCCCGGACATTCAGTACTTC. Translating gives CASSRTSSPDIQYF.

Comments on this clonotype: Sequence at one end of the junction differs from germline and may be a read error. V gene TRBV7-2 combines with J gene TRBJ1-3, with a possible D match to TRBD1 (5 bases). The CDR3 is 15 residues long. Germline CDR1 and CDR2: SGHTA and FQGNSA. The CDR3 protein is CASSLARDSGDTIYF. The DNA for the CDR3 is TGTGCCAGCAGCTTAGCCAGGGATTCTGGAGACACCATATATTTT. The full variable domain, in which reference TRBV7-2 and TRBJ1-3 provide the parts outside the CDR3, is GAGVSQSPSNKVTEKGKDVELRCDPISGHTALYWYRQSLGQGLEFLIYFQGNSAPDKSGLPSDRFSAERTGGSVSTLTIQRTQQEDSAVYLCASSLARDSGDTIYFGEGSWLTVV.

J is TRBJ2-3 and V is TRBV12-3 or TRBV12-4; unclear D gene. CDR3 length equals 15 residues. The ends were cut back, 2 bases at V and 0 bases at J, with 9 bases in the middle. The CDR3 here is CASSLIRTSTDTQYF. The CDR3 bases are TGTGCCAGCAGTTTAATACGGACCAGCACAGATACGCAGTATTTT.

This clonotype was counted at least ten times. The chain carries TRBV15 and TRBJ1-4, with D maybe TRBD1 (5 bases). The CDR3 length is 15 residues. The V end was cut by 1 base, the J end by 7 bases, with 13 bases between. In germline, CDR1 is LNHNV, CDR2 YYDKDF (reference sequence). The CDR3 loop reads CATSRGRDSGEKLFF. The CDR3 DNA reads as TGTGCCACCAGCAGAGGAAGGGACTCGGGTGAAAAACTGTTTTTT.

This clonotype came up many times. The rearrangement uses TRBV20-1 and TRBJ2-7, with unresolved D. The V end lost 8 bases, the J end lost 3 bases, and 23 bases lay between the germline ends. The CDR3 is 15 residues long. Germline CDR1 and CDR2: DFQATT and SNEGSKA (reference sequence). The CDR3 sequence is CSLHQKGRFSYEQYF. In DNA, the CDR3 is TGCAGTCTACACCAAAAAGGCCGATTTAGCTACGAGCAGTACTTC.

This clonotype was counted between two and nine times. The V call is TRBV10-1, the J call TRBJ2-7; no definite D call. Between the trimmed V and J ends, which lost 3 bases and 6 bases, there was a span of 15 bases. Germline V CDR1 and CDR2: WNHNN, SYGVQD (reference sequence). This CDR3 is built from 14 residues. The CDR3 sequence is CASSEAGAKGEQYF. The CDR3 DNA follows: TGCGCCAGCAGTGAAGCAGGAGCTAAAGGCGAGCAGTACTTC.

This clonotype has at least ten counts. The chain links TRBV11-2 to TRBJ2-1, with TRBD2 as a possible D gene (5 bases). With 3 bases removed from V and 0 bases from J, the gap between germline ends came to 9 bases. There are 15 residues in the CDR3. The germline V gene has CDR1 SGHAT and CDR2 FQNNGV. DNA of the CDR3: TGTGCCAGCAGCTTTGGCGGAGGCTCCTACAATGAGCAGTTCTTC. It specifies CASSFGGGSYNEQFF.

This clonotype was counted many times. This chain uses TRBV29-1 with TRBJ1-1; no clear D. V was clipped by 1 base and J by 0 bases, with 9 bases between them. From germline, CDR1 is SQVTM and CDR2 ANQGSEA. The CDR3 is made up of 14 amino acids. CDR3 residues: CSVEGPFMNTEAFF. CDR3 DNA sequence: TGCAGCGTTGAAGGACCTTTCATGAACACTGAAGCTTTCTTT.

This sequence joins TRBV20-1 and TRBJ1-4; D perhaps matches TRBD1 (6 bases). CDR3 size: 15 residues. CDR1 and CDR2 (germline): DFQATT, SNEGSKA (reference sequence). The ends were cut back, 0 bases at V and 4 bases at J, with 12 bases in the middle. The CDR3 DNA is TGCAGTGCTAGAGACCTCAGGGGAGATAATGAAAAACTGTTTTTT. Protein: CSARDLRGDNEKLFF.

This chain's CDR3 is CSVPADLASNSYNEQFF. The CDR3, as DNA: TGCAGTGTCCCCGCCGATCTAGCGTCCAACTCCTACAATGAGCAGTTCTTC. The J gene is TRBJ2-1, the V gene TRBV20-1, with D perhaps matching TRBD2 (6 bases). Trimming shortened V by 7 bases and J by 0 bases, and 22 bases separated the two germline ends. This CDR3 is built from 17 residues. Germline V gives CDR1 DFQATT, CDR2 SNEGSKA (reference sequence).

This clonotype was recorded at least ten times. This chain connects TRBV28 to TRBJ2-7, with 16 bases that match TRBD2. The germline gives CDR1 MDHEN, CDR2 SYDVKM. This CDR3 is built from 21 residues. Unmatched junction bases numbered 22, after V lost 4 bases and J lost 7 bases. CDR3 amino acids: CASSSSYSGTSGRALWVEQYF. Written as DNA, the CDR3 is TGTGCCAGCAGTTCCTCATATTCCGGGACTAGCGGGAGGGCCCTTTGGGTTGAGCAGTACTTC.

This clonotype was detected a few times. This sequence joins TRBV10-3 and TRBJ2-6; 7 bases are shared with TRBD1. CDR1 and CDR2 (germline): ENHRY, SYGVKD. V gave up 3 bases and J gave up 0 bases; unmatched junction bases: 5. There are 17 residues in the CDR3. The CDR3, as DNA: TGTGCCATCAGTGAAACGGGACAGTTCTCTGGGGCCAACGTCCTGACTTTC. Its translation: CAISETGQFSGANVLTF.

This CDR3 reads CASSKPTALYGYTF. The CDR3 DNA sequence: TGTGCCAGCAGTAAACCGACAGCGCTGTATGGCTACACCTTC. The rearrangement uses TRBV6-1 and TRBJ1-2, with D possibly TRBD1 on 5 matching bases. The CDR3 covers 14 residues. With 5 bases removed from V and 5 bases from J, the gap between germline ends came to 15 bases. Germline CDR1 is MNHNS and CDR2 is SASEGT.

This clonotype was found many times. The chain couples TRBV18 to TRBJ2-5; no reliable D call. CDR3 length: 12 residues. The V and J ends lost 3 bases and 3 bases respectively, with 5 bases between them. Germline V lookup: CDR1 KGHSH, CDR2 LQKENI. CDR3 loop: CASSPSKETQYF. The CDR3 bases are TGTGCCAGCTCACCTTCGAAAGAGACCCAGTACTTC.